The 24 T cell receptor beta chains in this list originate from one sample, sequenced in a study of blood T cells in healthy people across ages. Using a J-beta primer mix together with a sample-barcoded 5' primer, a second PCR was run for 7 to 11 cycles. TCRdb reanalysed the 5' RACE reads using MiXCR and keeps one entry per CDR3 protein. This sample has about 1.4 million distinct CDR3 sequences; 45% to 70% occur once, and the top ten carry approximately 7%. Sequenced: blood. These receptors were collected from a man between 18 and 29 years old in good health.

The chain carries TRBV5-8 and TRBJ1-2; tentatively, D is TRBD1 (6 bases). This CDR3 has 13 residues. The ends were cut back, 5 bases at V and 1 base at J, with 9 bases in the middle. Germline V CDR1 and CDR2: SGHTS, YDEGEE. CDR3 loop: CASRIQGNYGYTF. The CDR3 DNA reads TGTGCCAGCAGAATACAGGGTAACTATGGCTACACCTTC.

The chain is built from TRBV25-1 and TRBJ2-1; 8 bases line up with TRBD1. CDR3 length: 15 amino acids. The germline V gene has CDR1 MGHDK and CDR2 SYGVNS. V lost 4 bases and J lost 7; bases outside the gene matches: 9. The CDR3 loop reads CASSAPGTGYNEQFF. DNA for the CDR3: TGTGCCAGCAGTGCCCCCGGGACAGGATATAATGAGCAGTTCTTC.

The chain combines TRBV6-1 with TRBJ2-5; 7 positions match TRBD1. CDR3 length equals 14 residues. CDR1 and CDR2 from the germline V gene are MNHNS and SASEGT. Trimming removed 6 bases from V and 4 bases from J; junction bases left unmatched: 8. CDR3 amino acids: CASSDRDRVETQYF. The DNA of the CDR3 is TGTGCCAGCAGCGACAGGGATAGAGTAGAGACCCAGTACTTC.

The rearrangement uses TRBV19 and TRBJ2-3; 13 bases map to TRBD2. CDR3 length: 16 amino acids. Germline V gives CDR1 LNHDA, CDR2 SQIVND (reference sequence). V trimming: 7 bases; J trimming: 5 bases; junction bases outside the gene matches: 9. The CDR3, as DNA: TGTGCCAGTACTCCCAGCGGACTAGCGGGAGTAGATACGCAGTATTTT. It translates to CASTPSGLAGVDTQYF.

The rearrangement joins TRBV7-2 to TRBJ2-1; D gene unclear. The CDR3 consists of 15 residues. CDR1 and CDR2 from the germline V gene are SGHTA and FQGNSA. V dropped 1 base and J dropped 4 bases, with 11 bases sitting between them. The CDR3 sequence is CASSLESSGYNEQFF. DNA for the CDR3: TGTGCCAGCAGCTTAGAATCTAGTGGATACAATGAGCAGTTCTTC. The full variable domain, in which reference TRBV7-2 and TRBJ2-1 provide the parts outside the CDR3, is GAGVSQSPSNKVTEKGKDVELRCDPISGHTALYWYRQSLGQGLEFLIYFQGNSAPDKSGLPSDRFSAERTGGSVSTLTIQRTQQEDSAVYLCASSLESSGYNEQFFGPGTRLTVL.

The J gene is TRBJ2-3, the V gene TRBV3-1; D not certain. This CDR3 comprises 15 residues. CDR1 and CDR2 (germline): LGHDT, YNNKEL (reference sequence). The germline V and J ends were trimmed by 0 bases and 2 bases, with 9 bases remaining between them. CDR3 in amino acids: CASSQDREFTDTQYF. Here the CDR3 DNA reads TGTGCCAGCAGCCAAGATCGAGAGTTCACAGATACGCAGTATTTT.

The chain is built from TRBV4-1 and TRBJ2-3; 12 bases align to TRBD2. The CDR3 runs 18 residues. Germline trimming cut 1 base from V and 2 bases from J; bases unmatched to any gene: 7. The germline V gene has CDR1 MGHRA and CDR2 YSYEKL. The CDR3 spells CASSQGRTSGTFTDTQYF. The DNA for the CDR3 is TGCGCCAGCAGCCAAGGCCGGACTAGCGGGACATTCACAGATACGCAGTATTTT.

This clonotype was recorded once. V is TRBV4-1 and J is TRBJ2-5; no firm D call. The CDR3 runs to 15 residues. Germline V CDR1 and CDR2: MGHRA, YSYEKL. Trimming cost V 5 bases and J 7 bases, with 20 bases left between them. The CDR3 nucleotides are TGCGCCAGCAGCGCTCAACAAGATATTTTTTGGACCCAGTACTTC. This translates into CASSAQQDIFWTQYF.

V and J are TRBV2 and TRBJ1-2; no clear D. Trimming left V 3 bases short and J 4 bases short, with 12 bases between. The germline V gene has CDR1 SNHLY and CDR2 FYNNEI. There are 14 residues in the CDR3. This chain's CDR3 is CASSDGTRGYGYTF. CDR3 DNA sequence: TGTGCCAGCAGTGACGGAACCCGGGGCTATGGCTACACCTTC.

The V call is TRBV5-1, the J call TRBJ2-1; 8 bases match TRBD2. This CDR3 has 15 amino acids. CDR1 SGHRS and CDR2 YFSETQ come from the germline V gene. After removal of 2 bases from V and 6 bases from J, the junction contained 7 bases not matched to a gene. The CDR3: CASSFQRGFGNEQFF. The CDR3 coding sequence is TGCGCCAGCAGCTTCCAGCGGGGGTTCGGCAATGAGCAGTTCTTC.

This clonotype came up once. This chain uses TRBV4-3 with TRBJ2-3; no clear D. CDR1 and CDR2 from the germline V gene are LGHNA and YSLEER. V was shortened by 0 bases and J by 0 bases, with 16 bases between the two germline ends. The CDR3 is 18 residues long. The CDR3 reads CASSQDHLTYSSTDTQYF. The CDR3 DNA follows: TGCGCCAGCAGCCAAGACCACCTTACCTATTCTAGCACAGATACGCAGTATTTT.

The V gene is TRBV7-9, the J gene TRBJ2-3; no clear D. The germline V and J ends were trimmed by 6 bases and 5 bases, with 9 bases remaining between them. CDR3 length: 12 residues. The germline gives CDR1 SEHNR, CDR2 FQNEAQ (reference sequence). CDR3: CASRALRDTQYF. As DNA, the CDR3 is TGTGCCAGCAGGGCTTTGCGAGATACGCAGTATTTT.

V is TRBV6-1 and J is TRBJ2-1; no firm D call. The V gene lost 2 bases and the J gene lost 15 bases, with 11 bases spanning the gap. Germline CDR1 is MNHNS and CDR2 is SASEGT. This CDR3 comprises 11 residues. CDR3 bases: TGTGCCAGCAGTGAATCCCATTACCCGTTCTTC. Translated, it gives CASSESHYPFF.

The CDR3 protein is CSARIPGLPSYEQYF. Here the CDR3 DNA reads TGCAGTGCTAGAATCCCGGGACTGCCCTCCTACGAGCAGTACTTC. The chain has TRBV20-1 and TRBJ2-7; TRBD2 is a possible D gene (6 bases). V dropped 2 bases and J dropped 0 bases, with 14 bases sitting between them. This CDR3 is built from 15 residues. Germline V gene data show CDR1 as DFQATT and CDR2 as SNEGSKA (reference sequence).

CDR3 nucleotide sequence: TGTGCCAGCAGCCGGGTCCCTCTCGGGGAGCTGTTTTTT. Encoded protein: CASSRVPLGELFF. The chain links TRBV7-8 to TRBJ2-2; unclear D gene. The V gene's germline CDR1 is SGHVS and CDR2 FQNEAQ. The CDR3 contains 13 residues. V lost 5 bases and J lost 7, with 11 bases in between.

This chain connects TRBV15 to TRBJ2-4; D perhaps matches TRBD1 (6 bases). The end of the DNA fits TRBJ2-7 better, so the J call may be wrong. Germline V gene data show CDR1 as LNHNV and CDR2 as YYDKDF (reference sequence). This CDR3 region has 14 residues. The CDR3 DNA reads TGTGCCACCAGCCTCGCCCAGGGGTTCCACGAGCAGTACTTC. Its protein product is CATSLAQGFHEQYF.

The chain has TRBV20-1 and TRBJ2-1; 8 positions agree with TRBD2. Trimming took 1 base from V and 0 from J; bases not matched to a gene: 11. Germline V gene sequence: CDR1 DFQATT, CDR2 SNEGSKA (reference sequence). CDR3 length: 18 residues. The CDR3 here is CSARAPWGGGNSYNEQFF. CDR3 DNA sequence: TGCAGTGCTAGAGCCCCGTGGGGCGGGGGGAACTCCTACAATGAGCAGTTCTTC.

The chain combines TRBV4-1 with TRBJ2-4, with 9 bases matching TRBD1. J was trimmed by 5 bases and V by 0 bases; bases with no gene match: 2. The CDR3 is 15 residues long. Per the germline V gene, CDR1 is MGHRA and CDR2 is YSYEKL. CDR3 protein: CASSQDGQGQNIQYF. CDR3 sequence (DNA): TGCGCCAGCAGCCAAGATGGACAGGGGCAAAACATTCAGTACTTC.

J is TRBJ1-2 and V is TRBV4-1; D gene ambiguous. V lost 1 base, J lost 7 bases, and 13 bases lay in between. CDR3 size: 14 residues. Germline CDR1 is MGHRA and CDR2 is YSYEKL. In nucleotides, the CDR3 is TGCGCCAGCAGCCAAGTAGACCTTCATCGTGGCTACACCTTC. Its translation is CASSQVDLHRGYTF.

This clonotype was counted once. The V gene is TRBV27, the J gene TRBJ1-2; 7 bases map to TRBD1. This CDR3 has 17 amino acids. The V gene end was trimmed by 4 bases and the J gene end by 2 bases; junction bases not matched to a gene: 13. The germline gives CDR1 MNHEY, CDR2 SMNVEV (reference sequence). For the CDR3, the DNA is TGTGCCAGCAGTTCCCTCGTAGGTAGGGGACAGAACTATGGCTACACCTTC. Protein sequence: CASSSLVGRGQNYGYTF.

The rearrangement uses TRBV6-6 and TRBJ2-5; 9 bases line up with TRBD1. V dropped 8 bases and J dropped 4; count of bases not matched to a gene: 5. Germline CDR1 is MNHNY and CDR2 is SVGAGI (reference sequence). The CDR3 totals 13 residues. The CDR3 loop is CASGWTGVETQYF. The CDR3 DNA is TGTGCCAGCGGATGGACAGGGGTAGAGACCCAGTACTTC.

A few counts support this clonotype. The chain links TRBV27 to TRBJ2-3; TRBD2 matches at 13 bases. Germline V gives CDR1 MNHEY, CDR2 SMNVEV (reference sequence). This CDR3 region has 16 residues. The J segment lost 4 bases and the V segment lost 5 bases, leaving 6 bases of the junction unmatched. DNA of the CDR3: TGTGCCAGCAGTCTCAGGACTAGCGGGGGTGCAGATACGCAGTATTTT. Translated, it gives CASSLRTSGGADTQYF.

The V and J genes are TRBV27 and TRBJ2-5; no clear D gene. The tail of the sequence fits TRBJ2-7 better, so the J call may be wrong. The CDR3 covers 16 residues. CDR1 and CDR2 (germline): MNHEY, SMNVEV (reference sequence). CDR3 DNA sequence: TGTGCCAGCAGTTTATCCCTCGACCTTAGCTCCTACGAGCAGTACTTC. Protein product: CASSLSLDLSSYEQYF.

The J gene is TRBJ2-1, the V gene TRBV15, with 8 nucleotides matching TRBD2. Germline V lookup: CDR1 LNHNV, CDR2 YYDKDF (reference sequence). Trimming took 4 bases from V and 7 from J; bases not matched to a gene: 12. The CDR3 extends over 16 amino acids. The CDR3 DNA follows: TGTGCCACCAGCATCGGTTCGGGAGGGCCTGGAAATGAGCAGTTCTTC. It specifies CATSIGSGGPGNEQFF. The full variable domain, its missing parts supplied by reference TRBV15 and TRBJ2-1, is DAMVIQNPRYQVTQFGKPVTLSCSQTLNHNVMYWYQQKSSQAPKLLFHYYDKDFNNEADTPDNFQSRRPNTSFCFLDIRSPGLGDTAMYLCATSIGSGGPGNEQFFGPGTRLTVL.